This T cell receptor (beta chain) was captured in a study of molecular identifiers for immune sequencing clone quantification (dated by TCRdb to the late 2010s). About the full investigation: For a replicate experiment, the RNA from either approximately 20,000 or 100,000 naive CD8 T cells was divided into five aliquots, and four of those aliquots went on to sequencing. The study was a methods study using CD8 T cells to benchmark molecular-identifier clustering-based TCR repertoire sequencing (MIDCIRS) and TCR RNA copy counting.

Remarks on this clonotype: Its target antigen remains unknown. No base quality values were provided; no much bigger clone lies one nucleotide off.

The protocol used for the library was PCR. Sequencing used an Illumina HiSeq 4000. Preparation of bulk TCR libraries followed a previously described approach, with the TCR primers listed in Table S5. Total RNA was purified with the Qiagen AllPrep DNA/RNA kit. Before analysis, reads from multiple sequencing runs of one library were combined. Processing in the source paper ran as follows. Reads were retained only if an exact TCR constant sequence was present, and the retained reads were trimmed to 150 nt and grouped according to their 12-nt molecular barcodes. Reads inside each barcode group were sub-clustered using a 15% Levenshtein threshold, and a quality-weighted consensus sequence was constructed for each RNA molecule. Non-functional sequences were filtered out, along with any lower-count sequence sitting one edit away from another sequence. Based on a fit of two negative binomial distributions, barcode sub-clusters having less than 20% of the maximum read count were discarded. The public reads were reanalyzed by TCRdb: fastp trimming at Q25, MiXCR alignment, in-frame beta chains only. Each entry is one CDR3 protein sequence, shown with its most common DNA and genes. The V and J calls follow TCRdb's processing rather than the paper's. Counted in this sample were 460,000 or so distinct CDR3 sequences; roughly a fifth of them appeared once. More than 0.8% of the sample is held by the ten biggest clonotypes.

CDR1 LNHDA and CDR2 SQIVND were looked up in the germline V gene (reference sequence). Including cysteine and phenylalanine, the CDR3 has 15 amino acids. Only the CDR3 region is kept as DNA, spanning 45 bases read in frame from base 1. The V and J ends are trimmed by 5 bases and 5 bases, leaving 18 bases between them. Libraries of naive CD8 T cells were built from about 21,000 to 970,000 sorted cells, with 10%, 30% or 50% of the purified RNA used. On a BD FACSAria II, naive CD8 T cells were FACS-sorted as CD8+CD4-CCR7+CD45RA+ and collected into RLT Plus buffer. Detection sensitivity was tested by spiking Jurkat RNA equal to roughly nine TCR copies' worth into samples containing about 17,000-1,000,000 naive CD8 T cells. CD8 T cells were enriched using RosetteSep CD8+ T Cell Enrichment Cocktail and Ficoll-Paque, and the enriched cells then underwent ACK red cell lysis. Study-wide findings and limitations: A single cell's worth of spiked-in Jurkat TCR RNA was reported detectable even among about 1.1 million naive CD8 T cells. Identical TCR molecules sharing a barcode could cause highly expanded clone sizes to be underestimated. When barcode sub-clustering was not used, chimeric consensus sequences inflated TCR diversity, with chimeras reaching as high as 47%. Spiked-in Jurkat TCR RNA (10 copies' worth), which is not part of the donor repertoire, was contained in the naive libraries. In CMV-specific effector cells, over 98% of molecules were held by clones above 20 RNA copies, whereas under 1% of molecules were held by such clones in naive cells. Modeling estimated 3 to 3.5 recovered TCR RNA copies per cell, compared with about 10 by digital PCR, which implies about 32% capture efficiency.

This chain joins TRBV19 to TRBJ2-5, with no confidently assigned D gene. This receptor was obtained from a human donor in good health. Some libraries in this study had Jurkat cell RNA spiked in. Specimen: naive CD8+ T cells from blood, with Jurkat cell RNA spiked in. What the cell subset or site label conveys for this sample: FACS-sorted CD8+CD4-CCR7+CD45RA+ naive T cells. The DNA sequence is given as TGTGCCAGTAGTGGATCGACATTTCCCTTGGAGACCCAGTACTTC. This encodes CASSGSTFPLETQYF.